This entry is about one TCR beta chain. Antigen specificity is unknown. These data come from a study of OX40 agonist ivuxolimab in advanced cancers. Whole-study context: Patients in dose escalation had liver, melanoma, kidney or head and neck cancers. Partial responses were observed in three patients, of whom one had hepatocellular carcinoma and two had cutaneous melanoma. General study results and limits: It was also the case that some nonresponders had low normalized T-cell clonal expansion.

CDR1 is SGHVS and CDR2 is FQNEAQ in the germline V gene. CDR3 length: 15 residues. TCRdb's copy holds only in-frame clones and misses some; the assay was immunoSEQ multiplex PCR. The sample yields tens of thousands of clones, roughly 94% seen once. The sample in question was CD4+ or CD8+ T cells sorted from blood, obtained in a trial of the OX40 agonist ivuxolimab. The chain couples TRBV7-8 to TRBJ2-5, with 8 positions matching TRBD1. The J call may be wrong; the DNA end is better matched by TRBJ2-7. This TCR derives from an adult with an advanced solid tumor such as melanoma, head and neck, liver or kidney cancer. CDR3 in amino acids: CASSLAGTGSYEQYF. CDR3 nucleotides: TGTGCCAGCAGCTTAGCCGGGACAGGATCCTACGAGCAGTACTTC.